This TCR beta chain was sequenced in a study of blood T cell repertoires in COVID-19. Some clones are missing from TCRdb's copy, which holds only in-frame ones; the method was immunoSEQ multiplex PCR. The data show about 200,000 clones, 82% seen once. A few counts support this clone. The CDR3 covers 15 residues. The germline V gene has CDR1 SEHNR and CDR2 FQNEAQ (reference sequence). V was clipped by 5 bases and J by 8 bases, with 18 bases between them. This sequence joins TRBV7-9 and TRBJ1-4; D possibly corresponds to TRBD1 (5 bases). Source material: PBMCs or T cells enriched from blood (not recorded which). The receptor was derived from a woman between 55 and 75 years old with acute COVID-19. The CDR3 DNA sequence: TGTGCCAGCAGCCCCCGTGGGGCATTGAGGGAAAAACTGTTTTTT. Its translation: CASSPRGALREKLFF.